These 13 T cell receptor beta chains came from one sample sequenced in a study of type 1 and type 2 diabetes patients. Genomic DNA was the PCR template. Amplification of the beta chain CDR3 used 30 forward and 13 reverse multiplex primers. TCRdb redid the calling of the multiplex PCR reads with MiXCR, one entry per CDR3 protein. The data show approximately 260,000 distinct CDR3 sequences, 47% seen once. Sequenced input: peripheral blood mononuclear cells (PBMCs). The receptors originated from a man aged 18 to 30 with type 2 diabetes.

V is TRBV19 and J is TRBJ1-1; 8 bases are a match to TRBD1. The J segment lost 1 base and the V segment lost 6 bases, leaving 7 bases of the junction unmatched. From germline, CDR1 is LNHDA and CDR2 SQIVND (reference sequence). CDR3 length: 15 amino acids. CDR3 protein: CASSRTGTGNTEAFF. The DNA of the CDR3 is TGTGCCAGTAGCCGAACTGGGACAGGGAACACTGAAGCTTTCTTT.

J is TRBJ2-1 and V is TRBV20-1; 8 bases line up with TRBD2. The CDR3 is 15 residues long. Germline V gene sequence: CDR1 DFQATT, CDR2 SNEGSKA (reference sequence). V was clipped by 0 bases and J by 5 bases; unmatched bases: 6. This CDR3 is CSARDLRTSHNEQFF. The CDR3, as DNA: TGCAGTGCTAGAGATCTCCGGACTAGCCACAATGAGCAGTTCTTC.

In DNA, the CDR3 is TGTGCCAGCAGCCCAACCGGGACAGCTCCTCCGAACACTGAAGCTTTCTTT. It translates to CASSPTGTAPPNTEAFF. The J gene is TRBJ1-1, the V gene TRBV27, with 7 bases that match TRBD1. Germline V gives CDR1 MNHEY, CDR2 SMNVEV (reference sequence). V shed 6 bases, J shed 1 base, and the junction held 14 bases outside the gene matches. This CDR3 has 17 amino acids.

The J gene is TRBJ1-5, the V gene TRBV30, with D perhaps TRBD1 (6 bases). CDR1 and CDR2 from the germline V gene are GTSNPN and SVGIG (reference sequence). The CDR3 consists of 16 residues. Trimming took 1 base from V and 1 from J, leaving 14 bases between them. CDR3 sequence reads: CAWSDPRGGSNQPQHF. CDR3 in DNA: TGTGCCTGGAGTGACCCGCGAGGGGGAAGCAATCAGCCCCAGCATTTT.

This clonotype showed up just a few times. CDR3 amino acids: CASSLVRSLAGVREQYF. The CDR3 DNA reads as TGTGCCAGCAGCTTAGTCCGGTCGCTAGCGGGAGTACGGGAGCAGTACTTC. The genes are TRBV7-2 and TRBJ2-7, with 10 positions matching TRBD2. Germline V gene lookup returns CDR1 SGHTA and CDR2 FQGNSA. The CDR3 totals 17 residues. V lost 1 base to trimming and J lost 7 bases; unmatched junction nucleotides: 13.

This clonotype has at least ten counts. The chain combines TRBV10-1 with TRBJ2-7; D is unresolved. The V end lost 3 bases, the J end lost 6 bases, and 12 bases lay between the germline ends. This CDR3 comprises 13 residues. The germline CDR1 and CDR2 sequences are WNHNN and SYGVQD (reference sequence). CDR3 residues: CASSDGPLSEQYF. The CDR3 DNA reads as TGCGCCAGCAGTGATGGCCCGTTGAGCGAGCAGTACTTC.

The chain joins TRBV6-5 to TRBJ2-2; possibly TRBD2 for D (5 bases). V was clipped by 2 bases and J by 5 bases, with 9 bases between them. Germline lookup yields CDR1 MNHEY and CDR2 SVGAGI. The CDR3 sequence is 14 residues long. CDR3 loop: CASSYGGSTGELFF. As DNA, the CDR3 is TGTGCCAGCAGTTACGGAGGAAGTACCGGGGAGCTGTTTTTT.

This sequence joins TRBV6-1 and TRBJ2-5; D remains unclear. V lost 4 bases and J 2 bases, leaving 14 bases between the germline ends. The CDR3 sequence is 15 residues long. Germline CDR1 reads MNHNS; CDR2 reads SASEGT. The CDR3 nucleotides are TGTGCCAGCAGTGCAAGGACGGTTCGACAAGAGACCCAGTACTTC. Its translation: CASSARTVRQETQYF.

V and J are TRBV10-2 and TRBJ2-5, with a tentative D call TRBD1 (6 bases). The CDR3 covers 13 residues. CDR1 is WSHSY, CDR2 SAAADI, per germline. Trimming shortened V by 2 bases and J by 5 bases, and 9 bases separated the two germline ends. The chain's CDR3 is CASSELRGETQYF. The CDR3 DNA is TGCGCCAGCAGTGAGCTTAGGGGGGAGACCCAGTACTTC.

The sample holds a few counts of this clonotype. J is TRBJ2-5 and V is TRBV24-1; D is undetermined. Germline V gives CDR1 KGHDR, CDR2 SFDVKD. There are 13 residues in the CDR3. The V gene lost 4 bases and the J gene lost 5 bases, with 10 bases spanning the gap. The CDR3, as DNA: TGTGCCACCAGTGACATCGTCCTGGAGACCCAGTACTTC. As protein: CATSDIVLETQYF.

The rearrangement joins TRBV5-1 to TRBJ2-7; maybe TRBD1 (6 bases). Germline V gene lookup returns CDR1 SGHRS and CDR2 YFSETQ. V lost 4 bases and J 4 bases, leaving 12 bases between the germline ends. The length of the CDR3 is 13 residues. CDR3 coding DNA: TGCGCCAGCAGCCGGGGACACTTATACGAGCAGTACTTC. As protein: CASSRGHLYEQYF.

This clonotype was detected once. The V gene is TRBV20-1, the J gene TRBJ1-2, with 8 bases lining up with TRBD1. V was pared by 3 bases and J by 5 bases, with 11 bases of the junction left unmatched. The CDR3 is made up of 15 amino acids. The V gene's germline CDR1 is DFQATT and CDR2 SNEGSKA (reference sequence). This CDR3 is CSASGQTGEGYGYTF. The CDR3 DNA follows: TGCAGTGCTAGTGGTCAGACAGGGGAGGGGTATGGCTACACCTTC.

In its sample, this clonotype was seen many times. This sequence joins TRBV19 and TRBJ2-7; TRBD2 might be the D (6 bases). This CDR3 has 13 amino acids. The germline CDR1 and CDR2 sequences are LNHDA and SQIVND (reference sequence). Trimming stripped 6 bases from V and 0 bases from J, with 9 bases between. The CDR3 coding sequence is TGTGCCAGTAGGCGGGGTTCCTCCTACGAGCAGTACTTC. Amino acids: CASRRGSSYEQYF.